This T cell receptor beta chain was recorded in a study of response to subunit inactivated influenza vaccine. This clonotype was observed a handful of times. This CDR3 region has 15 residues. CDR1 and CDR2 from the germline V gene are SGHRS and YFSETQ. The ends were cut back, 4 bases at V and 6 bases at J, with 18 bases in the middle. From the RT-PCR reads, TCRdb called clonotypes with MiXCR, one entry per CDR3 protein. The profile covers 500,000 to 650,000 distinct CDR3 sequences, with approximately 7.6% appearing a single time and over 10% taken by the ten largest. The receptor's source is a man aged 45-69 years who received an inactivated influenza vaccine. The sequencing used PBMCs from blood, collected roughly 24 months after vaccination. The V and J genes are TRBV5-1 and TRBJ2-3, with D possibly TRBD1 on 6 matching bases. CDR3: CASSARGSMLDTQYF. The CDR3 region has the DNA TGCGCCAGCAGCGCCAGGGGTAGTATGTTGGATACGCAGTATTTT.